The 25 T cell receptor beta chains below come from one sample, sequenced in a study of shared clonotypes between healthy human individuals. Clones were sequenced by immunoSEQ multiplex PCR, and TCRdb holds only the in-frame ones, with some missing. The sample yields about 2.1 million clones, around 93% seen once. Naive CD8 cells lacked CD45RO, underwent positive selection for CCR7 and left out terminally differentiated effector memory CD45RA+ cells. The sample consisted of naive CD8+ T cells from PBMCs. These receptor sequences come from a man in his late teens or twenties in good health. Some clones in this sample may be carry-over from other donors' samples.

The V call is TRBV27, the J call TRBJ1-2, with TRBD1 as a possible D gene (5 bases). The germline V and J ends were trimmed by 4 bases and 7 bases, with 13 bases remaining between them. The CDR3 contains 13 residues. Germline values: CDR1 MNHEY, CDR2 SMNVEV (reference sequence). In DNA form, the CDR3 reads TGTGCCAGCAGTTCCTGGGGCGCGAGTGGCTACACCTTC. Its protein product is CASSSWGASGYTF.

The chain has TRBV7-9 and TRBJ2-1; TRBD2 agrees at 12 bases. The CDR3 consists of 15 residues. Germline CDR1 is SEHNR and CDR2 is FQNEAQ (reference sequence). J gave up 13 bases and V 1 base, and 8 bases lay outside the gene matches. For the CDR3, the DNA is TGTGCCAGCAGCTTAGAGCTAGCGGGAGGGCCAGGTCAGTTCTTC. Protein sequence: CASSLELAGGPGQFF.

Of note for this clone: This sample also contains other DNA sequences that code for the same CDR3. The gene calls are TRBV7-8 and TRBJ2-7, with 7 bases that match TRBD1. The CDR3 covers 13 residues. CDR1 SGHVS and CDR2 FQNEAQ come from the germline V gene. V lost 0 bases to trimming and J lost 4 bases; unmatched junction nucleotides: 0. CDR3 DNA: TGTGCCAGCAGCTTAGCACAGGGGTACGAGCAGTACTTC. Its protein is CASSLAQGYEQYF.

On this clone: Within the sample, other DNA sequences also encode this same CDR3. This chain connects TRBV27 to TRBJ2-7, with 8 bases lining up with TRBD1. With V trimmed by 5 bases and J by 4 bases, 7 bases remained unmatched. This CDR3 comprises 14 residues. CDR1 is MNHEY, CDR2 SMNVEV, per germline (reference sequence). The CDR3 spells CASSPRTGYYEQYF. The CDR3 coding sequence is TGTGCCAGCAGTCCTAGGACAGGGTATTACGAGCAGTACTTC.

The chain has TRBV27 and TRBJ2-3; 7 positions agree with TRBD2. Losses at the gene ends were 6 bases for V and 2 bases for J; bases not matched to a gene: 8. CDR3 size: 15 residues. Germline loops: CDR1 MNHEY, CDR2 SMNVEV (reference sequence). The CDR3 DNA reads TGTGCCAGCAGGACGACTAGCCTCCACACAGATACGCAGTATTTT. Amino acids: CASRTTSLHTDTQYF.

V is TRBV7-9 and J is TRBJ1-2, with a tentative D call TRBD1 (6 bases). The CDR3 runs to 16 residues. Germline V CDR1 and CDR2: SEHNR, FQNEAQ (reference sequence). Trimming took 5 bases from V and 0 from J, leaving 16 bases between them. The CDR3 region has the DNA TGTGCCAGCAGCAAGGGGGGACCGCTAGCTAACTATGGCTACACCTTC. Translating it yields CASSKGGPLANYGYTF.

Only one count was recorded for this clone. This chain connects TRBV6-5 to TRBJ2-7, with D uncertain. CDR1 is MNHEY, CDR2 SVGAGI, per germline. The CDR3 is 13 residues long. Trimming cost V 0 bases and J 6 bases, with 9 bases left between them. The CDR3 nucleotides read TGTGCCAGCAGTTACTCATTGACCCTCGAGCAGTACTTC. Protein sequence: CASSYSLTLEQYF.

The rearrangement joins TRBV7-9 to TRBJ2-5, with D unresolved. Germline CDR1 is SEHNR and CDR2 is FQNEAQ (reference sequence). Trimming pared 5 bases from V and 2 bases from J, leaving 9 bases between. This CDR3 has 13 residues. The DNA of the CDR3 is TGTGCCAGCAGCCCACCGATTCAAGAGACCCAGTACTTC. This sequence encodes CASSPPIQETQYF.

The chain recombines TRBV7-2 with TRBJ2-7, with TRBD2 identical over 7 bases. J lost 4 bases, V lost 4 bases, and 10 bases had no gene match. This CDR3 contains 15 residues. Germline assignment: CDR1 SGHTA and CDR2 FQGNSA. The CDR3 here is CASSSRESRVYEQYF. CDR3 nucleotide sequence: TGTGCCAGCAGCTCGCGGGAGTCTCGTGTGTACGAGCAGTACTTC.

V and J are TRBV13 and TRBJ2-7; 11 bases agree with TRBD1. Germline V gene sequence: CDR1 PRHDT, CDR2 FYEKMQ (reference sequence). This CDR3 spans 14 amino acids. The V gene end was trimmed by 4 bases and the J gene end by 5 bases; junction bases not matched to a gene: 4. In DNA, the CDR3 is TGTGCCAGCAGCTGGGGACAGGGGGTTCACGAGCAGTACTTC. Translation gives CASSWGQGVHEQYF.

The chain carries TRBV11-2 and TRBJ2-7, with 12 bases lining up with TRBD2. Germline CDR1 reads SGHAT; CDR2 reads FQNNGV. CDR3 length equals 15 residues. The V and J ends lost 3 bases and 6 bases, in that order; junction bases with no gene match: 6. CDR3 DNA: TGTGCCAGCAGCTTGTCTAGCGGGAGGGCCCGCGAGCAGTACTTC. Its protein is CASSLSSGRAREQYF.

The chain combines TRBV19 with TRBJ2-7; D call uncertain. Germline CDR1 LNHDA, CDR2 SQIVND (reference sequence). V was cut by 2 bases and J by 2 bases, with 10 bases left in between. The CDR3 totals 14 residues. CDR3 in amino acids: CASSIWAGTYEQYF. The DNA of the CDR3 is TGTGCCAGTAGTATATGGGCAGGAACCTACGAGCAGTACTTC. Variable domain in full (rest from reference TRBV19 and TRBJ2-7): DGGITQSPKYLFRKEGQNVTLSCEQNLNHDAMYWYRQDPGQGLRLIYYSQIVNDFQKGDIAEGYSVSREKKESFPLTVTSAQKNPTAFYLCASSIWAGTYEQYFGPGTRLTVT.

This chain joins TRBV4-2 and TRBJ2-3; D is undetermined. Germline CDR1 and CDR2: LGHNA and YNFKEQ. The CDR3 is 15 amino acids. Trimming took off 1 base at V and 2 bases at J, with 10 bases between the two ends. The CDR3 reads CASSQVSRTTDTQYF. In DNA form, the CDR3 reads TGTGCCAGCAGCCAAGTGTCCAGAACCACAGATACGCAGTATTTT.

The V gene is TRBV10-1, the J gene TRBJ2-7; no definite D call. The CDR3 totals 15 residues. CDR1 and CDR2 (germline): WNHNN, SYGVQD (reference sequence). V lost 0 bases and J 2 bases, leaving 11 bases between the germline ends. This CDR3 reads CASSESGNGPYEQYF. CDR3 nucleotide sequence: TGCGCCAGCAGTGAGTCAGGAAACGGTCCCTACGAGCAGTACTTC.

This chain links TRBV28 with TRBJ2-3, with 11 bases fitting TRBD2. Germline lookup yields CDR1 MDHEN and CDR2 SYDVKM. The CDR3 totals 18 residues. The trim removed 4 bases at V and 2 bases at J, leaving 11 bases unmatched. The CDR3 spells CASSSAAGLAEFTDTQYF. The DNA of the CDR3 is TGTGCCAGCAGTTCAGCTGCGGGACTAGCGGAGTTCACAGATACGCAGTATTTT.

The gene calls are TRBV4-1 and TRBJ2-1, with TRBD2 matching over 9 bases. V was clipped by 4 bases and J by 6 bases; unmatched bases: 7. CDR1 is MGHRA, CDR2 YSYEKL, per germline. The CDR3 has 15 residues. For the CDR3, the DNA is TGCGCCAGCAGCCCTGTGGAACTAGCGGGCAATGAGCAGTTCTTC. Protein product: CASSPVELAGNEQFF.

The V and J genes are TRBV28 and TRBJ1-2; 8 nucleotides align to TRBD1. In germline, CDR1 is MDHEN, CDR2 SYDVKM. The CDR3 contains 17 residues. Germline trimming cut 3 bases from V and 7 bases from J; bases unmatched to any gene: 16. CDR3 nucleotides: TGTGCCAGCAGTTTCCGGCAGGGGGCCGGGGGGTGGTCTGGCTACACCTTC. Translating it yields CASSFRQGAGGWSGYTF.

This clone showed up just once. The chain couples TRBV6-6 to TRBJ2-7; D is uncertain. The CDR3 contains 12 residues. The V gene lost 11 bases and the J gene lost 2 bases, with 13 bases spanning the gap. CDR1 and CDR2 from the germline V gene are MNHNY and SVGAGI (reference sequence). Here the CDR3 reads CAARTDPYEQYF. CDR3 in DNA: TGTGCCGCTAGGACGGATCCCTACGAGCAGTACTTC.

The chain links TRBV9 to TRBJ2-3, with 9 bases fitting TRBD2. V was pared by 0 bases and J by 0 bases, with 14 bases of the junction left unmatched. The V gene's germline CDR1 is SGDLS and CDR2 YYNGEE. CDR3 length: 20 amino acids. The CDR3 protein is CASSVGETSGYLASTDTQYF. The CDR3 bases are TGTGCCAGCAGCGTAGGCGAGACTAGCGGATACCTCGCTAGCACAGATACGCAGTATTTT.

The V call is TRBV11-2, the J call TRBJ2-5, with 7 bases fitting TRBD1. The germline CDR1 and CDR2 sequences are SGHAT and FQNNGV. After removal of 5 bases from V and 0 bases from J, the junction contained 12 bases not matched to a gene. This CDR3 is 17 amino acids long. CDR3 nucleotides: TGTGCCAGCAGCCCCGAAACAGGGGAGAGGGACCAAGAGACCCAGTACTTC. This sequence encodes CASSPETGERDQETQYF.

This rearrangement joins TRBV28 to TRBJ2-1; D unresolved. This CDR3 region has 12 residues. The V and J ends lost 5 bases and 7 bases respectively, with 9 bases between them. CDR1 and CDR2 (germline): MDHEN, SYDVKM. The CDR3 sequence: CASSRPVNEQFF. Here the CDR3 DNA reads TGTGCCAGCAGTCGACCAGTGAATGAGCAGTTCTTC.

This chain connects TRBV7-9 to TRBJ2-1; 8 nucleotides line up with TRBD2. The CDR3 loop spans 18 amino acids. Trimming at V came to 1 base and at J to 4 bases, leaving 12 bases not matched to a gene. CDR1 and CDR2 (germline): SEHNR, FQNEAQ (reference sequence). CDR3 DNA sequence: TGTGCCAGCAGCTTAGGCCCGCCAGCGCGGGAGGAGTACAATGAGCAGTTCTTC. This gives the protein CASSLGPPAREEYNEQFF.

The table lists this clone with a count of one. The genes are TRBV27 and TRBJ1-5; TRBD1 might be the D (5 bases). The CDR3 runs to 15 residues. Germline CDR1 MNHEY, CDR2 SMNVEV (reference sequence). The V gene lost 2 bases and the J gene lost 6 bases, with 14 bases spanning the gap. The CDR3 nucleotides read TGTGCCAGCAGTTTAGCAGCCGGGGGGAGTCAGCCCCAGCATTTT. Protein product: CASSLAAGGSQPQHF.

The chain is built from TRBV7-7 and TRBJ2-1; 8 bases are shared with TRBD2. This CDR3 has 14 residues. The ends lost 1 base at V and 5 bases at J; junction bases unmatched: 1. Germline V gives CDR1 SSHAT, CDR2 FNYEAQ (reference sequence). In nucleotides, the CDR3 is TGTGCCAGCAGCTTAGAACTAGCGGACAATGAGCAGTTCTTC. Its translation: CASSLELADNEQFF.

The chain uses TRBV7-2 and TRBJ1-2; tentatively, D is TRBD1 (6 bases). There are 14 residues in the CDR3. Per germline, CDR1 SGHTA and CDR2 FQGNSA. The V gene lost 8 bases and the J gene lost 5 bases, with 18 bases spanning the gap. The CDR3 region is CASRPPLGAYGYTF. The DNA for the CDR3 is TGTGCCAGCCGACCCCCGTTGGGGGCGTATGGCTACACCTTC.